This TCR beta chain was profiled in a study of memory CD4+ T cells and cytomegalovirus serostatus. This CDR3 contains 15 residues. J was trimmed by 1 base and V by 5 bases; bases with no gene match: 4. Germline lookup yields CDR1 SGHNT and CDR2 YENEEA. The sort gate was single viable CD3+CD4+CD8-CD45RO+ cells for memory CD4+ T cells. This clone was detected only a few times. Here immunoSEQ multiplex PCR was the method, and the copy in TCRdb shows in-frame clones only, minus some. Of nearly 50,000 clones listed, around 78% are singletons. This receptor was obtained from an adult in good health and CMV-seronegative. The chain is built from TRBV11-3 and TRBJ2-3, with 9 bases that match TRBD2. Sequencing input: memory CD4+ T cells from blood. As DNA, the CDR3 is TGTGCCAGCAGCCATAGCGGGAGCCGCACAGATACGCAGTATTTT. This encodes CASSHSGSRTDTQYF. Looking up the rest from reference TRBV11-3 and TRBJ2-3 gives the full variable domain: EAGVVQSPRYKIIEKKQPVAFWCNPISGHNTLYWYLQNLGQGPELLIRYENEEAVDDSQLPKDRFSAERLKGVDSTLKIQPAELGDSAVYLCASSHSGSRTDTQYFGPGTRLTVL.